This entry concerns a single T cell receptor beta chain. No cognate antigen has been identified for it. Nothing much larger sits one base from this clone, and base qualities are not available. Receptor libraries were prepared by 5' RACE. TCRdb shows the sequencer as Illumina HiSeq 2500. A second PCR of roughly 7 to 11 cycles was performed with a sample-barcoded 5' primer and a J-beta primer mix. Each TCR beta cDNA molecule received a unique molecular identifier from a template-switch 5' adaptor carrying 12 random nucleotides. At least 2.5 million CDR3-containing paired-end reads were obtained from each sample. The Mint cDNA synthesis kit, primed by a TRBC-specific oligonucleotide, was used to synthesize first-strand cDNA from all RNA. All cDNA was treated with uracil-DNA glycosylase and then went through a first 18-cycle PCR with the universal primers M1SS and BC2_uni_R. The authors processed their data as follows. Each sample was normalized by randomly selecting 1 million high-quality reads, each carrying a distinct molecular identifier. Reads sharing molecular identifiers were discarded rather than binned into consensus sequences. MiTCR, set to a Q25 quality threshold and the strictest error-elimination algorithm, was used for CDR3 identification, clonotype clustering and error correction. A nonparametric unseen species model with Euler transformation was used to estimate lower-bound total TCR beta diversity. TCRdb handled the public reads itself, with Q25 trimming in fastp and clone calling in MiXCR, and kept productive beta chains. Each entry merges the rows of one CDR3 protein and shows their most common DNA and genes. TCRdb, not the authors, supplied the V and J calls. Across this sample there are approximately 790,000 distinct CDR3 sequences, with about 62% seen only once. 28% of the sample is held by the ten biggest clonotypes.

Systemically healthy Caucasian individuals from Russia, approximately 39 in total and aged about 6 to 95 years, were included as donors. Around 9.9 milliliters of peripheral blood were collected from each donor into EDTA-treated Vacutainer tubes. Ficoll-Paque density-gradient centrifugation was used to isolate PBMCs, with at least 6 million per sample. Total RNA was extracted from PBMCs with Trizol reagent, with at least 5 micrograms obtained per sample. For every donor, an aliquot of PBMCs went through flow cytometry to measure the percentages of naive CD45RAhigh/CD27high T cells. The CDR3 has 15 amino acids, counting the end cysteine and phenylalanine. The retained sequence is limited to the CDR3, 45 bases, with the frame set at the first base. Trimming leaves V shorter by 5 bases and J shorter by 2 bases, with the junction holding 5 bases beyond the gene matches. This record belongs to a study of blood T cells in healthy people across ages (dated by TCRdb to about 2015). Some background on the complete study: Template switching captured roughly one uniquely barcoded TCR beta cDNA molecule per two T cells in model experiments. The donors were split into four age groups: young (average about 15 years), middle-aged (roughly 40), aged (approximately 60) and long-lived (under 90). Using the same blood draw, the study looked at two additional independent replicas of 1 million unique cDNA reads for two donors, one aged 18 to 30 and the other aged 80 or older. The study measured age-related changes in TCR beta repertoire diversity using deep sequencing normalized with unique cDNA molecular identifiers. To avoid experimental bias, donors of different ages were randomly spread across the sequencing lanes. Results and caveats for the whole study, not just this receptor: Estimates of total diversity based on one million sequenced T cells were considered lower bounds and underestimates. Compared with the aged group, the long-lived group had more naive CD4+ T cells, fewer expanded clones and increased TCR diversity, a pattern suggesting age selection. Bulk unsorted PBMC profiling prevented conclusive comparison of naive and antigen-experienced compartments. The percentage of naive T cells measured by flow cytometry correlated strongly with observed TCR beta diversity. Because the CMV infection status of the donors was unknown, age-related changes in expanded clonotypes may potentially have been confounded. Observed TCR beta diversity per million T cells fell roughly linearly with age, and a significant reduction was already apparent by age approximately 40.

This sequence was found in a man between 25 and 39 years old in good health. Material for sequencing was blood. The V and J genes are TRBV12-3 or TRBV12-4 and TRBJ2-4; TRBD1 agrees with 8 junctional bases. The nucleotides are TGTGCCAGCAGTCTAGGACAGGGAACCAAAAACATTCAGTACTTC. It translates to CASSLGQGTKNIQYF.